The 18 T cell receptor beta chains presented below share a single source sample, sequenced in a study of blood T cell repertoires in COVID-19. The table came from immunoSEQ multiplex PCR; TCRdb's copy has only in-frame clones and leaves some out. The sample records about 160,000 clones, 85% to 90% being singletons. Sequences were obtained from peripheral blood. These receptors were obtained from a woman aged 70-85 years with acute or convalescent COVID-19.

J is TRBJ2-5 and V is TRBV5-4; TRBD2 aligns across 10 bases. Trimming took 0 bases from V and 4 from J; bases not matched to a gene: 3. Germline V gives CDR1 SGHNT, CDR2 YYREEE (reference sequence). The CDR3 totals 15 residues. The CDR3 nucleotides are TGTGCCAGCAGCTTGGTAGCGGGGGGTGGAGAGACCCAGTACTTC. It specifies CASSLVAGGGETQYF.

The rearrangement joins TRBV6-5 to TRBJ1-2; perhaps TRBD1 as D (5 bases). The V end lost 0 bases, the J end lost 6 bases, and 11 bases lay between the germline ends. The CDR3 is 14 amino acids. Germline-derived CDR1 and CDR2 are MNHEY and SVGAGI. The CDR3 nucleotides are TGTGCCAGCAGTTACTCGGTTGCAGGGAATGGCTACACCTTC. Amino acid sequence: CASSYSVAGNGYTF.

This clone occurred once. The chain joins TRBV6-5 to TRBJ1-1, with D possibly TRBD1 on 5 matching bases. The CDR3 is 13 amino acids. Trimming took off 6 bases at V and 1 base at J, with 9 bases between the two ends. Germline V gene lookup returns CDR1 MNHEY and CDR2 SVGAGI. CDR3 region: CASSHDRNTEAFF. The CDR3 coding sequence is TGTGCCAGCAGCCATGACAGGAACACTGAAGCTTTCTTT.

The chain uses TRBV6-5 and TRBJ1-6, with TRBD1 matching over 7 bases. In germline, CDR1 is MNHEY, CDR2 SVGAGI. The J segment lost 8 bases and the V segment lost 6 bases, leaving 7 bases of the junction unmatched. CDR3 length equals 14 residues. The CDR3 here is CASRNTGEYSPLHF. CDR3 nucleotides: TGTGCCAGCAGGAACACAGGGGAGTATTCACCCCTCCACTTT.

The chain carries TRBV7-2 and TRBJ1-2; possible D gene TRBD1, 5 bases. The CDR3 has 13 amino acids. Germline CDR1 SGHTA, CDR2 FQGNSA. Trimming cost V 3 bases and J 8 bases, with 13 bases left between them. CDR3 nucleotides: TGTGCCAGCAGCTTGGCGGGGGGGAGCGGCTACACCTTC. Its translation: CASSLAGGSGYTF. The entire variable domain, with the rest obtained from reference TRBV7-2 and TRBJ1-2, is as follows: GAGVSQSPSNKVTEKGKDVELRCDPISGHTALYWYRQSLGQGLEFLIYFQGNSAPDKSGLPSDRFSAERTGGSVSTLTIQRTQQEDSAVYLCASSLAGGSGYTFGSGTRLTVV.

The CDR3 spells CSVRTSGSSYNEQFF. DNA for the CDR3: TGCAGCGTAAGGACTAGCGGCAGCTCCTACAATGAGCAGTTCTTC. V usage is TRBV29-1 and J usage is TRBJ2-1; TRBD2 agrees at 10 bases. CDR3 size: 15 residues. Germline lookup yields CDR1 SQVTM and CDR2 ANQGSEA. V shed 6 bases and J 0 bases; nucleotides not matched to a gene: 5.

The chain is built from TRBV6-2 or TRBV6-3 and TRBJ2-7; a weak D match, TRBD2 (7 bases). V was cut by 2 bases and J by 4 bases, with 18 bases left in between. CDR1 and CDR2 (germline): MNHEY, SVGEGT. The CDR3 consists of 16 residues. CDR3 sequence reads: CASSYNIGGPKYEQYF. CDR3 sequence (DNA): TGTGCCAGCAGTTACAACATCGGGGGGCCGAAATACGAGCAGTACTTC.

V and J are TRBV6-2 or TRBV6-3 and TRBJ2-7, with D perhaps TRBD1 (5 bases). V lost 0 bases, J lost 6 bases, and 18 bases lay in between. CDR1 and CDR2 from the germline V gene are MNHEY and SVGEGT. The CDR3 has 16 residues. In DNA, the CDR3 is TGTGCCAGCAGTTACTCGCTTTCGGGCAGGGTAAGCGAGCAGTACTTC. Translated, it gives CASSYSLSGRVSEQYF.

This clone showed up just once. J is TRBJ2-2 and V is TRBV11-3, with TRBD2 matching over 9 bases. The CDR3 sequence is 17 residues long. The germline V gene encodes CDR1 SGHNT and CDR2 YENEEA. The J segment lost 1 base and the V segment lost 1 base, leaving 4 bases of the junction unmatched. CDR3 nucleotide sequence: TGTGCCAGCAGCTTAGGGGCGACTAGCGGGAACACCGGGGAGCTGTTTTTT. Encoded protein: CASSLGATSGNTGELFF.

The V and J genes are TRBV27 and TRBJ2-1; D unclear. The CDR3 is 18 residues long. V was shortened by 1 base and J by 1 base, with 17 bases between the two germline ends. The germline V gene encodes CDR1 MNHEY and CDR2 SMNVEV (reference sequence). CDR3 sequence (DNA): TGTGCCAGCAGTTTATTAAGTAAATGGAAGACTTCCTACAATGAGCAGTTCTTC. This codes for CASSLLSKWKTSYNEQFF.

This chain uses TRBV29-1 with TRBJ1-2; 8 positions agree with TRBD1. CDR3 length: 12 amino acids. V lost 7 bases and J lost 4; bases outside the gene matches: 5. Germline assignment: CDR1 SQVTM and CDR2 ANQGSEA. Written as DNA, the CDR3 is TGCAGCGCCAGGGGGCAGGTCTATGGCTACACCTTC. Translation: CSARGQVYGYTF.

A few counts support this clone. The chain has TRBV30 and TRBJ1-5, with 9 nucleotides matching TRBD1. Unmatched junction bases numbered 4, after V lost 2 bases and J lost 5 bases. This CDR3 has 14 amino acids. The V gene's germline CDR1 is GTSNPN and CDR2 SVGIG (reference sequence). The CDR3 bases are TGTGCCTGGAGTTCCGGGACAGGGTATCAGCCCCAGCATTTT. This sequence encodes CAWSSGTGYQPQHF.

This clone was detected once. V usage is TRBV12-3 or TRBV12-4 and J usage is TRBJ1-2, with no clear D. This CDR3 is built from 11 residues. The V end was cut by 5 bases, the J end by 7 bases, with 8 bases between. The CDR3 DNA is TGTGCCAGCAGTCTCCCGGGTGGCTACACCTTC. It yields the protein CASSLPGGYTF.

This clone appeared a single time. The chain recombines TRBV7-8 with TRBJ1-1, with unresolved D. The V gene lost 2 bases and the J gene lost 3 bases, with 7 bases spanning the gap. This CDR3 contains 13 residues. Germline V gene data show CDR1 as SGHVS and CDR2 as FQNEAQ. CDR3 loop: CASSLSVDTEAFF. CDR3 sequence (DNA): TGTGCCAGCAGCTTATCGGTGGACACTGAAGCTTTCTTT.

The chain couples TRBV19 to TRBJ1-6; D might be TRBD1 (6 bases). Germline lookup yields CDR1 LNHDA and CDR2 SQIVND (reference sequence). V shed 4 bases and J shed 7 bases, with 11 bases lying between them. CDR3 size: 14 residues. CDR3 in amino acids: CASSTGTPNSPLHF. The CDR3 DNA is TGTGCCAGTAGTACCGGGACACCAAATTCACCCCTCCACTTT.

The rearrangement uses TRBV6-2 or TRBV6-3 and TRBJ1-3, with D possibly being TRBD1 (5 bases). V shed 6 bases and J shed 2 bases, with 14 bases lying between them. Germline CDR1 is MNHEY and CDR2 is SVGEGT. The CDR3 has 15 amino acids. CDR3 DNA sequence: TGTGCCAGCAGCCCACAGGCTTGGGCTGGAAACACCATATATTTT. It is translated as CASSPQAWAGNTIYF.

The gene calls are TRBV6-5 and TRBJ2-7; D unclear. This CDR3 contains 15 residues. Per the germline V gene, CDR1 is MNHEY and CDR2 is SVGAGI. Trimming left V 6 bases short and J 3 bases short, with 18 bases between. In DNA, the CDR3 is TGTGCCAGCAGGTCGGCCGACCTAGGCTTCTACGAGCAGTACTTC. This sequence encodes CASRSADLGFYEQYF.

This sequence joins TRBV7-2 and TRBJ2-1; 8 bases agree with TRBD1. The CDR3 has 15 residues. V was pared by 2 bases and J by 10 bases, with 10 bases of the junction left unmatched. Germline V CDR1 and CDR2: SGHTA, FQGNSA. CDR3 region: CASSLRVQGAVEQFF. CDR3 DNA sequence: TGTGCCAGCAGCTTAAGGGTGCAGGGGGCGGTCGAGCAGTTCTTC.